This T cell receptor (beta chain) is from a study of blood T cells in healthy people across ages. Primed by a sample-barcoded 5' primer and a J-beta primer mix, a second PCR proceeded for roughly 6 to 12 cycles. A tag from a template-switch adaptor with 12 random nucleotides marked each cDNA molecule. Using its own MiXCR run on the 5' RACE reads, TCRdb lists one record per CDR3 protein. The table lists 2 million or so distinct CDR3 sequences, less than 50% of them singletons, with over 2% in the top ten. Researchers report isolating at least 6 million PBMCs per sample. Trimming shortened V by 0 bases and J by 2 bases, and 14 bases separated the two germline ends. Germline CDR1 is DFQATT and CDR2 is SNEGSKA (reference sequence). There are 16 residues in the CDR3.

Sequencing input: blood. The origin of this receptor is a woman aged 40 to 50 in good health. The chain joins TRBV20-1 to TRBJ2-1; D may be TRBD1 or TRBD2 (6 bases each). CDR3 nucleotide sequence: TGCAGTGCTAGAGATTTCGGGGGCCCAGCCTACAATGAGCAGTTCTTC. Residues: CSARDFGGPAYNEQFF.